The 17 T cell receptor beta chains in this list originate from one sample, sequenced in a study of CD8+CD57+ T cells in acquired aplastic anemia. In patients chosen for sequencing, flow cytometry had shown CD8+CD57+ cell expansion. Genomic DNA acted as the template from which TCR beta VDJ combination and CDR3 sequence profiling were carried out. TCRdb re-derived calls from the reads in MiXCR, one entry per CDR3 protein. The sample lists 120,000 or so distinct CDR3 sequences, about two fifths seen once, with over 2% in the top ten. The specimen sequenced was sorted CD4+, CD8+, or CD8+CD57+ T cells (not recorded which) from PBMCs. The origin of the receptors is a human donor with aplastic anemia.

This chain connects TRBV24-1 to TRBJ1-2; the D gene is possibly TRBD1 (5 bases). CDR3 length equals 13 residues. CDR1 and CDR2 (germline): KGHDR, SFDVKD. V gave up 4 bases and J gave up 7 bases, with 12 bases separating them. CDR3 coding DNA: TGTGCCACCAGTGAACCTAGACAGTTTGGCTACACCTTC. Translating gives CATSEPRQFGYTF.

The chain uses TRBV29-1 and TRBJ2-1; weak D call: TRBD2 (5 bases). The length of the CDR3 is 14 residues. Germline V CDR1 and CDR2: SQVTM, ANQGSEA. Trimming shortened V by 3 bases and J by 4 bases, and 13 bases separated the two germline ends. The CDR3 sequence is CSVDPSGMYNEQFF. The CDR3 DNA sequence: TGCAGCGTTGATCCCAGCGGAATGTACAATGAGCAGTTCTTC.

This clonotype occurred a few times. The rearrangement joins TRBV25-1 to TRBJ1-1, with D perhaps TRBD1 (5 bases). Germline-derived CDR1 and CDR2 are MGHDK and SYGVNS. CDR3 size: 14 residues. V was cut by 7 bases and J by 5 bases, with 17 bases left in between. DNA for the CDR3: TGTGCCAGCACCCTACAAGGGACCGGAACTGAAGCTTTCTTT. Translated: CASTLQGTGTEAFF.

This chain uses TRBV2 with TRBJ2-2, with TRBD2 as a possible D gene (6 bases). Per germline, CDR1 SNHLY and CDR2 FYNNEI. Trimming took off 5 bases at V and 1 base at J, with 14 bases between the two ends. The length of the CDR3 is 16 residues. CDR3 nucleotide sequence: TGTGCCAGCAGTATCTTCGGGAGTGTGAACACCGGGGAGCTGTTTTTT. Its protein product is CASSIFGSVNTGELFF. Full variable domain (outside the CDR3, taken from reference TRBV2 and TRBJ2-2): EPEVTQTPSHQVTQMGQEVILRCVPISNHLYFYWYRQILGQKVEFLVSFYNNEISEKSEIFDDQFSVERPDGSNFTLKIRSTKLEDSAMYFCASSIFGSVNTGELFFGEGSRLTVL.

V and J are TRBV29-1 and TRBJ2-1, with a tentative D call TRBD1 (6 bases). This CDR3 has 15 amino acids. Trimming pared 0 bases from V and 4 bases from J, leaving 13 bases between. Germline-derived CDR1 and CDR2 are SQVTM and ANQGSEA. The CDR3 sequence: CSVEETTGGYNEQFF. The CDR3 bases are TGCAGCGTTGAAGAAACGACAGGCGGATACAATGAGCAGTTCTTC.

As regards this clonotype: This may stem from a read error, because a much larger clone lies one nucleotide away. V is TRBV2 and J is TRBJ1-1; 7 bases are shared with TRBD1. This CDR3 region has 15 residues. In germline, CDR1 is SNHLY, CDR2 FYNNEI. CDR3 loop: CASSLKLTGNTGAFF. In DNA form, the CDR3 reads TGTGCCAGCAGCTTGAAGTTGACAGGGAACACTGGAGCTTTCTTT.

In its sample, this clonotype was seen a few times. The CDR3 nucleotides read TGTGCCAGCAGCCGGACAGTTAATGAAAAACTGTTTTTT. The encoded protein is CASSRTVNEKLFF. The genes are TRBV7-8 and TRBJ1-4, with D possibly being TRBD1 (6 bases). This CDR3 has 13 residues. Trimming cost V 5 bases and J 4 bases, with 8 bases left between them. The germline gives CDR1 SGHVS, CDR2 FQNEAQ. Looking up the rest from reference TRBV7-8 and TRBJ1-4 gives the full variable domain: GAGVSQSPRYKVAKRGQDVALRCDPISGHVSLFWYQQALGQGPEFLTYFQNEAQLDKSGLPSDRFFAERPEGSVSTLKIQRTQQEDSAVYLCASSRTVNEKLFFGSGTQLSVL.

Many counts were recorded for this clonotype. This chain uses TRBV7-3 with TRBJ2-1, with a weak D call TRBD2 (5 bases). The V end was cut by 3 bases, the J end by 9 bases, with 12 bases between. Germline loops: CDR1 SGHTA, CDR2 FQGTGA. This CDR3 contains 13 residues. As DNA, the CDR3 is TGTGCCAGCAGCTTTGGCCCGGCGGGTGAGCAGTTCTTC. It specifies CASSFGPAGEQFF.

This clonotype has at least ten counts. V and J are TRBV19 and TRBJ1-2; D is unresolved. CDR1 is LNHDA and CDR2 is SQIVND in the germline V gene (reference sequence). V shed 5 bases and J shed 8 bases, with 15 bases lying between them. This CDR3 region has 13 residues. CDR3 sequence: CASSVSLMKGYTF. The CDR3, as DNA: TGTGCCAGTAGTGTCTCCCTGATGAAGGGCTACACCTTC.

There are many counts of this clonotype. At one of its ends the junction is not consistent with the germline gene, which may arise from a read error. This chain links TRBV2 with TRBJ2-7, with D possibly matching TRBD1 (6 bases). Germline CDR1 is SNHLY and CDR2 is FYNNEI. CDR3 length equals 13 residues. This CDR3 reads CASSYSQGYEQHF. CDR3 bases: TGTGCCAGCAGTTACTCCCAGGGGTACGAGCAGCACTTC.

This clonotype was seen many times. This sequence joins TRBV12-3 or TRBV12-4 and TRBJ1-2, with a weak D call TRBD1 (6 bases). The CDR3 has 15 amino acids. V gave up 4 bases and J gave up 0 bases, with 12 bases separating them. CDR3 loop: CASSSDRLANYGYTF. CDR3 sequence (DNA): TGTGCCAGCAGTTCCGACAGGCTAGCTAACTATGGCTACACCTTC.

This clonotype was counted many times. CDR3 loop: CASSLGTLASTDTQYF. The DNA of the CDR3 is TGTGCCAGCAGTCTGGGGACGTTGGCTAGCACAGATACGCAGTATTTT. The chain combines TRBV12-3 or TRBV12-4 with TRBJ2-3; TRBD1 or TRBD2 may be the D gene (5 bases each). V lost 5 bases and J 0 bases, leaving 15 bases between the germline ends. There are 16 residues in the CDR3.

There are many counts of this clonotype. This chain connects TRBV3-1 to TRBJ1-6, with D possibly matching TRBD1 (5 bases). The CDR3 covers 13 residues. In germline, CDR1 is LGHDT, CDR2 YNNKEL (reference sequence). The V gene lost 8 bases and the J gene lost 7 bases, with 12 bases spanning the gap. In DNA, the CDR3 is TGTGCCAGCTCCACGGGGGAAAATTCACCCCTCCACTTT. Protein sequence: CASSTGENSPLHF.

This clonotype appeared many times. This chain connects TRBV20-1 to TRBJ2-7, with D possibly matching TRBD2 (7 bases). The CDR3 is made up of 14 amino acids. V was shortened by 5 bases and J by 4 bases, with 18 bases between the two germline ends. Per germline, CDR1 DFQATT and CDR2 SNEGSKA (reference sequence). The CDR3 bases are TGCAGTGCTGAGGGGGGGGCGCATGAGTACGAGCAGTACTTC. This codes for CSAEGGAHEYEQYF.

Details on this clonotype: Compared with germline, one end of the junction differs, possibly owing to a read error. CDR3 coding DNA: TGTGCCTGCAGTGAAAGGGACAGGGGGCGATACGAGCAGTACTTC. Its protein product is CACSERDRGRYEQYF. The chain combines TRBV2 with TRBJ2-7; TRBD1 agrees at 12 bases. The germline gives CDR1 SNHLY, CDR2 FYNNEI. The CDR3 spans 15 residues.

The count of this clonotype is one. The chain has TRBV2 and TRBJ2-3; D possibly uses TRBD1 or TRBD2 (5 bases each). V lost 6 bases, J lost 4 bases, and 17 bases lay in between. The CDR3 consists of 15 residues. Germline V gene data show CDR1 as SNHLY and CDR2 as FYNNEI. The CDR3, as DNA: TGTGCCAGCAGGACTATGGCAGGGAAGGCAGATACGCAGTATTTT. Protein: CASRTMAGKADTQYF.

This clonotype was seen repeatedly, ten times or more. This chain links TRBV3-1 with TRBJ1-2; 8 bases fit TRBD1. The CDR3 length is 15 residues. V lost 4 bases, J lost 4 bases, and 8 bases stayed unmatched. CDR1 and CDR2 from the germline V gene are LGHDT and YNNKEL (reference sequence). For the CDR3, the DNA is TGTGCCAGCAGCCCAGACAGGGGTAGGGGCTATGGCTACACCTTC. Translation gives CASSPDRGRGYGYTF.